This TCR beta chain stems from a study of shared clonotypes between healthy human individuals (dated by TCRdb to the early 2020s). For context, the study as a whole: A couple of women and a few men aged 18 to 49 years were included in the cohort. For each donor, three plates each were used for CD4 naive and CD4 memory, two plates were used for CD8 naive, and one plate was used for CD8 memory. To estimate repertoire size and how much clonotype sharing occurs between individuals, the study deeply sequenced the blood TCR repertoires of roughly 5 healthy adults. Different laboratories and diverse techniques were used to prepare libraries and sequence TCR repertoires, to increase sequencing depth and limit assay-specific biases. Each donor's leukapheresis produced roughly between roughly 0.94 and 9.5 billion PBMCs.

Results and caveats for the whole study, not just this receptor: Incomplete sequencing was indicated by rarefaction of sorted-subset datasets, despite the large sequencing depth. Sampling was limited to blood, and TCR repertoires in tissue likely differ from TCR repertoires in blood. The small number of donors limited the genetic and exposure-history diversity represented. Based on pairwise subsampling, the degree of clonotype sharing among donors was expected to be affected by sequencing depth. Larger estimated clonotype richness was generally found for naive subsets than for memory subsets. Clonotypes shared by all four sorted-subset donors showed higher generation probabilities than non-shared clonotypes. When several donors were compared, the shared fraction of clonotypes was 5% to 6.5% for naive CD4, less than 4% for naive CD8, 2.3% for memory CD4, and less than 0.5% for memory CD8.

For the CD8 naive samples, CD45RO-negative cells were positively selected for CCR7, yielding a CD45RA+CCR7+ population from which TemRA cells were excluded. Healthy HIV-negative adults with no recently reported acute infections or vaccinations were included as donors. All donors were Caucasian adults living in Nashville, Tennessee, USA. Blood was obtained by leukapheresis, after which PBMCs were separated by Ficoll-Histopaque density gradient centrifugation and cryopreserved in liquid nitrogen vapor phase. Analytical flow cytometry was used to check the purity and quantity of each magnetically sorted T cell population. Genomic DNA was isolated from every sorted fraction and measured by UV absorbance on a Nanodrop 2000c. TCR CDR3 regions were amplified from genomic DNA by multiplex PCR using the deep immunoSEQ assay. Extracted genomic DNA from each cell subset was spread evenly across all wells of several immunoSEQ 96-well plates, with each plate serving as a replicate. For sorted subsets, about 200 ng genomic DNA, equal to some 28,000 T cell genomes, was loaded into each replicate PCR. Purified libraries were measured with a Qubit 3.0 fluorometer, size-checked on a Bioanalyzer 2100, and measured again with the KAPA Library Quantification kit. Each immunoSEQ 96-well plate was sequenced on its own single-read 150-cycle Illumina NextSeq 550 flow cell. In the authors' own workflow: Because only junctional sequences without quality scores were contained in the immunoSEQ output, filtering matching that applied to full-length reads could not be performed. To assign V/J genes and CDR3, sequences were annotated against IMGT germline references using PyIR, a Python wrapper for IgBLAST v1.9. Any read was removed if the V/J assignment was weak (E-value above 1e-6), the CDR3 was missing, or the read contained stop codons, out-of-frame junctions, or ambiguous translated residues. V3J clonotypes were defined as sequences sharing an identical inferred V gene, J gene, and CDR3 amino acid sequence. Percentage overlap between repertoires was calculated by dividing the number of shared unique clonotypes by the size of the smaller repertoire. Richness of each repertoire was evaluated using RTK rarefaction, the Chao1 estimator, and Recon v2.1 estimates of unobserved clonotypes. OLGA was used to compute generation probabilities for all TCRbeta clonotypes that the gDNA method yielded from a handful of donors. The clones in this table, taken by TCRdb from immuneACCESS, are in-frame only. Not every clone is retained; where verified, under half of the shortfall comes from an unresolved V gene, and the cause of the rest is unknown. Clonal size and the V and J genes are those of that table, whereas D and trimming came from the DNA. Across this sample there are hundreds of thousands of clones, with roughly 92% seen only once. Approximately 25% of the sample belongs to the ten largest clones.

In regard to this clone: This clone's antigen is unknown. No qualities accompany the bases; no much larger clone lies one base away.

This clonotype was sampled from a man aged 30 to 39 in good health. Sequencing was performed on naive CD8+ T cells sorted from blood. This specimen's cell subset or site label, per the study, means: CD45RA+CCR7+.

The CDR3 region: CASSLARSGLAKNIQYF. At the DNA level, the sequence is TGTGCCAGCAGCTTAGCGCGATCGGGGTTAGCCAAAAACATTCAGTACTTC. The chain uses TRBV7-9 and TRBJ2-4, and perhaps TRBD2 as D gene, on 5 matching bases. Trimming takes 0 bases from V and 0 bases from J, and the germline ends sit 12 bases apart. CDR1 SEHNR and CDR2 FQNEAQ are derived from the germline V gene (reference sequence). The CDR3 starts with the cysteine, ends with the phenylalanine, and has 17 residues. CDR3 DNA only is kept here, 51 bases in frame from base 1. Extended through the reference TRBV7-9 and TRBJ2-4 proteins, this CDR3 yields the full variable domain: DTGVSQNPRHKITKRGQNVTFRCDPISEHNRLYWYRQTLGQGPEFLTYFQNEAQLEKSRLLSDRFSAERPKGSFSTLEIQRTEQGDSAMYLCASSLARSGLAKNIQYFGAGTRLSVL.